This T cell receptor beta chain appears in the sequencing data of a study of blood T cell repertoires in COVID-19. The wider study: Samples of COVID-19 (acute and convalescent) were obtained from the United States, Italy and Spain. In each case, the material was cDNA or gDNA derived from T cells, B-cell-depleted T cells, or PBMCs.

The table came from immunoSEQ multiplex PCR; TCRdb's copy has only in-frame clones and leaves some out. The sample lists about 190,000 clones, under 80% occurring once. Germline lookup yields CDR1 LGHNA and CDR2 YNFKEQ. After removal of 10 bases from V and 4 bases from J, the junction contained 10 bases not matched to a gene. The CDR3 is made up of 14 amino acids. This clone has more than one count but fewer than ten. V is TRBV4-2 and J is TRBJ1-2; 9 bases align to TRBD1. This clonotype originated in a woman aged 45 to 65 with acute COVID-19. The sample taken for sequencing was PBMCs or T cells enriched from blood (not recorded which). The CDR3 is CATPEQGASYGYTF. CDR3 DNA: TGTGCCACCCCCGAACAGGGGGCCTCCTATGGCTACACCTTC.